This T cell receptor beta chain was identified in a study of cytomegalovirus exposure and HLA in healthy donors. Overall study context: In a previous analysis, about 100 million unique TCR beta sequences were found from about 179 million T cells. Whole-study findings and limits: Donors were assumed by presence/absence analyses to have roughly uniform sequencing depth. Cytomegalovirus-associated TCR beta chains were listed, numbering 150 to 200.

This clone was detected only a few times. Its antigen remains unknown. The study ran its PCR with 60 Vbeta and 13 Jbeta primers. Here immunoSEQ multiplex PCR was the method, and the copy in TCRdb shows in-frame clones only, minus some. The sample holds roughly 200,000 clones; about 80% are singletons and the top ten take more than 3.5%. This CDR3 region has 16 residues. CDR1 is SGHRS and CDR2 is YFSETQ in the germline V gene. J lost 3 bases, V lost 4 bases, and 10 bases had no gene match. Sequencing was carried out using PBMCs. The sequence came from a woman aged 55-69 years in good health and CMV-seropositive. The rearrangement links TRBV5-1 to TRBJ2-7, with 10 bases aligning to TRBD1. The CDR3 loop is CASSPQTGGRFYEQYF. The CDR3 region has the DNA TGCGCCAGCAGCCCTCAGACAGGGGGCCGATTCTACGAGCAGTACTTC.